Listed below are T cell receptor beta chains from one sample, sequenced in a study of monozygotic twins with inflammatory bowel disease. TCRdb reanalyzed the 5' RACE reads and collapses them to one entry per CDR3 protein, without DNA. This sample contains some 90,000 distinct CDR3 sequences. The sample taken for sequencing was blood. These TCRs come from a human donor with ulcerative colitis or Crohn's disease, or a healthy co-twin of an affected twin (not recorded which). CDR3s include the opening cysteine and the closing phenylalanine or tryptophan.

CDR3aa: CASRRGDRDYNSPLHF
j_gene: TRBJ1-6
v_gene: TRBV6-1

CDR3aa: CASLRLGTDTQYF
j_gene: TRBJ2-3
v_gene: TRBV7-9

CDR3aa: CASRPSIIASSSYNEQFF
j_gene: TRBJ2-1
v_gene: TRBV12-3/TRBV12-4

CDR3aa: CASSSGQNTEAFF
j_gene: TRBJ1-1
v_gene: TRBV7-9

CDR3aa: CASSLGSGINEQFF
j_gene: TRBJ2-1
v_gene: TRBV5-1

CDR3aa: CASSRDEGFEQYF
j_gene: TRBJ2-7
v_gene: TRBV12-3/TRBV12-4

CDR3aa: CASSLVGGRRNIQYF
j_gene: TRBJ2-4
v_gene: TRBV7-2

CDR3aa: CASSSGTINTEAFF
j_gene: TRBJ1-1
v_gene: TRBV5-1

CDR3aa: CASSLWRQVYGYTF
j_gene: TRBJ1-2
v_gene: TRBV12-3/TRBV12-4

CDR3aa: CASSQDPVREQYF
j_gene: TRBJ2-7
v_gene: TRBV3-1